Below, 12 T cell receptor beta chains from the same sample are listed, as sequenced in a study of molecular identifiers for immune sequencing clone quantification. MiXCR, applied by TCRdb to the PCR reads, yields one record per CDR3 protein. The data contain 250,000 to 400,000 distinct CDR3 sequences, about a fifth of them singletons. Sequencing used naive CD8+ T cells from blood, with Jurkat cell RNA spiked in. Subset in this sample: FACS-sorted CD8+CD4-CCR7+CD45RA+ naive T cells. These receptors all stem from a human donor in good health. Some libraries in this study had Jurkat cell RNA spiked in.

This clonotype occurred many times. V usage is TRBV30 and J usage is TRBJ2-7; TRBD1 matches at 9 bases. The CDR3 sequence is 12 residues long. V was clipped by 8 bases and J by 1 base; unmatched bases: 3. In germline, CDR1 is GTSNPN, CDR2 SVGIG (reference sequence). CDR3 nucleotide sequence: TGTGCCGGGACAGGGAAGTCCTACGAGCAGTACTTC. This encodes CAGTGKSYEQYF. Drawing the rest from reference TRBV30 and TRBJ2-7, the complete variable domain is SQTIHQWPATLVQPVGSPLSLECTVEGTSNPNLYWYRQAAGRGLQLLFYSVGIGQISSEVPQNLSASRPQDRQFILSSKKLLLSDSGFYLCAGTGKSYEQYFGPGTRLTVT.

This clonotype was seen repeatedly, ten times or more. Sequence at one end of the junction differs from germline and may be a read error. CDR3 sequence: CASSPEELAGGRVF. CDR3 sequence (DNA): TGTGCCAGCAGTCCAGAGGAGCTAGCGGGAGGCAGGGTCTTC. V is TRBV28 and J is TRBJ2-1, with 11 nucleotides matching TRBD2. The CDR3 totals 14 residues. Germline-derived CDR1 and CDR2 are MDHEN and SYDVKM.

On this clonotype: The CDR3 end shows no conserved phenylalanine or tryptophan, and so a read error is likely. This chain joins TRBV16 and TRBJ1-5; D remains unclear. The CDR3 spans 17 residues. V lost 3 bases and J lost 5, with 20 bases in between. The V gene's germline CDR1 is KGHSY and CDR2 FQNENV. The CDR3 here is CASSHSLPLGGDQPQHS. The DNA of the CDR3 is TGTGCCAGCAGCCATTCCCTTCCTCTTGGCGGCGATCAGCCCCAGCATTCT.

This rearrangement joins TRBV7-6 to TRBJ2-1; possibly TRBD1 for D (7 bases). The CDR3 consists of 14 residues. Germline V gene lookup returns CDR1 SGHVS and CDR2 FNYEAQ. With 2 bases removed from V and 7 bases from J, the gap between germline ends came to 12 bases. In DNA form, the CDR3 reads TGTGCCAGCAGCTTATCAGGGGGGAAGAATGAGCAGTTCTTC. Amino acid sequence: CASSLSGGKNEQFF.

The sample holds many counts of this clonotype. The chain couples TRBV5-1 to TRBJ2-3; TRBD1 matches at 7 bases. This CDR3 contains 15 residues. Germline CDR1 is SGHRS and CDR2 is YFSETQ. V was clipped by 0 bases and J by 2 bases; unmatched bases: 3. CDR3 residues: CASSLDRGITDTQYF. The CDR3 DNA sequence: TGCGCCAGCAGCTTGGACAGGGGAATCACAGATACGCAGTATTTT.

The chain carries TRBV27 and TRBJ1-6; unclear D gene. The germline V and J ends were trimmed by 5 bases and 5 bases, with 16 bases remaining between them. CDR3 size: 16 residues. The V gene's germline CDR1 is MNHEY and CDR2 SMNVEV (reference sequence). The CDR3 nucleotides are TGTGCCAGCAGTCCACTTCCCCCGGAGGATAATTCACCCCTCCACTTT. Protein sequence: CASSPLPPEDNSPLHF.

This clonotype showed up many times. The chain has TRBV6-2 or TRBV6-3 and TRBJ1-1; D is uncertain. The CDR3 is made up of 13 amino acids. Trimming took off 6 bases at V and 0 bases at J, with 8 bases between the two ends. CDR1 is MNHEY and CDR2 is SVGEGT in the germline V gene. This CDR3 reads CASSPYVNTEAFF. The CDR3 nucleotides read TGTGCCAGCAGCCCATACGTGAACACTGAAGCTTTCTTT.

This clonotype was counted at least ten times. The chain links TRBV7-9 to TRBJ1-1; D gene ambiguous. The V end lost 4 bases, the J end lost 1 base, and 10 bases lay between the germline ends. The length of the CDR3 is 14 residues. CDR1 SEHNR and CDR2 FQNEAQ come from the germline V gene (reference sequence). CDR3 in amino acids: CASSSPLANTEAFF. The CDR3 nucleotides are TGTGCCAGCAGCTCCCCTCTGGCGAACACTGAAGCTTTCTTT.

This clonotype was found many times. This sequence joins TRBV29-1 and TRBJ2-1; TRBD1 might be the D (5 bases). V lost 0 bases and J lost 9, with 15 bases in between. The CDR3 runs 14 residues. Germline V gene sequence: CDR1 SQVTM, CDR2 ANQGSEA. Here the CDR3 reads CSVEDLGPVGEQFF. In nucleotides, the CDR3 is TGCAGCGTTGAAGATTTGGGGCCGGTTGGTGAGCAGTTCTTC.

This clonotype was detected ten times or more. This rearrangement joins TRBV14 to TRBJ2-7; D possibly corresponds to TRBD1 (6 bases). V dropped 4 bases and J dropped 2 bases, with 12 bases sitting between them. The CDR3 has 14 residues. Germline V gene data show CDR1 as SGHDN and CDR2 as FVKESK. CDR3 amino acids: CASSRWDTAYEQYF. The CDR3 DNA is TGTGCCAGCAGCCGCTGGGACACAGCCTACGAGCAGTACTTC.

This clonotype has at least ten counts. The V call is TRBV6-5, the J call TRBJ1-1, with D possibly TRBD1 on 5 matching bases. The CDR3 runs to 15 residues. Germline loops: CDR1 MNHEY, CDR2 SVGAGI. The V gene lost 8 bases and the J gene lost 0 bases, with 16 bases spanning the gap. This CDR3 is CASFRADAMNTEAFF. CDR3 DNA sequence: TGTGCCAGCTTCAGGGCAGATGCCATGAACACTGAAGCTTTCTTT.

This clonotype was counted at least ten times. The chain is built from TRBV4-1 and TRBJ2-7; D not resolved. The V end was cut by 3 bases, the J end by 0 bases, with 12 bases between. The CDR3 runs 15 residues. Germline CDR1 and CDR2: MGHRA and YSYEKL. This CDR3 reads CASSQIDVSSYEQYF. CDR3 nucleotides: TGCGCCAGCAGCCAGATCGACGTCAGCTCCTACGAGCAGTACTTC.